This TCR beta chain was observed in a study of T cell responses to AZD1222 COVID-19 vaccine. Germline lookup yields CDR1 SGHRS and CDR2 YFSETQ. The CDR3 runs to 15 residues. Trimming took 5 bases from V and 3 from J, leaving 14 bases between them. General study points: Repertoire sampling was restricted to post-peak T cell response timepoints. Increased Spike-specific TCR breadth and depth were observed after two AZD1222 doses.

Points on this clone: Its antigen is as yet unknown.

Repertoires were generated with immunoSEQ multiplex PCR, while TCRdb's copy carries only in-frame clones and drops some. This sample has about 140,000 clones, with about 90% found just once. J is TRBJ2-2 and V is TRBV5-1; D not certain. This specimen was peripheral blood, taken 28 days after the second AZD1222 dose. This receptor was obtained from an adult who received the AZD1222 COVID-19 vaccine. DNA of the CDR3: TGCGCCAGCAGGCTACGTAGCACAGACACCGGGGAGCTGTTTTTT. Its translation is CASRLRSTDTGELFF.